The 29 T cell receptor beta chains listed next were all sequenced from one sample in a study of CXCR3-negative and CXCR3-positive naive CD8 T cells. TRB cDNA libraries were made by UMI-labeled 5' RACE. TCRdb reprocessed the 5' RACE reads, with one entry per CDR3 protein and no DNA. The sample table sets out approximately 74,000 distinct CDR3 sequences. The specimen was naive CXCR3- CD8+ T cells from blood. Subset given: CD45RO-CCR7+CD27+CD95- naive CD8+ T cells lacking CXCR3 (TNR3-). Every receptor here comes from a human donor in good health. Some clones in this sample may be carry-over from other donors' samples.

The chain combines TRBV15 with TRBJ1-4; TCRdb indicates TRBD1, and absent DNA this call remains unverified. Germline V CDR1 and CDR2: LNHNV, YYDKDF (reference sequence). The CDR3 is 17 amino acids. CDR3 in amino acids: CATSAHQIQGGGEKLFF.

CDR3 sequence: CASSPPDQSSYNEQFF. This rearrangement joins TRBV7-9 to TRBJ2-1; TCRdb's D call, TRBD1, is unchecked because there is no DNA. Germline CDR1 SEHNR, CDR2 FQNEAQ (reference sequence). This CDR3 has 16 residues.

This chain links TRBV4-1 with TRBJ2-7; TCRdb gives TRBD1 as the D gene, but with no DNA this cannot be confirmed. Per germline, CDR1 MGHRA and CDR2 YSYEKL. CDR3 length equals 16 residues. CDR3 in amino acids: CASSQDQRGLGYEQYF.

The chain joins TRBV4-3 to TRBJ2-7; TCRdb gives TRBD2 as the D gene, but with no DNA this cannot be confirmed. The CDR3 has 13 amino acids. Germline CDR1 LGHNA, CDR2 YSLEER. The CDR3 region is CASSHLLEGEQYF.

The V and J genes are TRBV7-9 and TRBJ1-2; TCRdb returns TRBD1, unconfirmable since there is no DNA. Germline V gene data show CDR1 as SEHNR and CDR2 as FQNEAQ (reference sequence). The CDR3 is 16 amino acids. CDR3 region: CASSPPGQGTNYGYTF.

The chain joins TRBV9 to TRBJ2-7; TCRdb lists TRBD1, though no DNA is available to test this call. In germline, CDR1 is SGDLS, CDR2 YYNGEE. The CDR3 extends over 15 amino acids. CDR3 protein: CASSASGTGTYEQYF.

The chain employs TRBV9 and TRBJ2-3. There are 12 residues in the CDR3. Germline-derived CDR1 and CDR2 are SGDLS and YYNGEE. The chain's CDR3 is CASSVNSDTQYF.

CDR3 region: CASTTTYNEQFF. This sequence joins TRBV28 and TRBJ2-1. This CDR3 has 12 residues. Germline CDR1 and CDR2: MDHEN and SYDVKM.

Here the CDR3 reads CASSQDLGGIEGYTF. The chain uses TRBV4-2 and TRBJ1-2. CDR1 and CDR2 (germline): LGHNA, YNFKEQ. This CDR3 is 15 amino acids long.

The chain combines TRBV29-1 with TRBJ2-3; TCRdb gives TRBD1 as the D gene, but with no DNA this cannot be confirmed. Germline V lookup: CDR1 SQVTM, CDR2 ANQGSEA. The CDR3 contains 12 residues. The CDR3 spells CSVGDNTDTQYF.

The chain uses TRBV7-9 and TRBJ2-7; TCRdb's D gene call, TRBD1, goes unchecked for lack of DNA. The CDR3 loop spans 15 amino acids. Germline V CDR1 and CDR2: SEHNR, FQNEAQ (reference sequence). The CDR3 here is CASSEWRGPTYEQYF.

V is TRBV10-1 and J is TRBJ2-1; the D call from TCRdb, TRBD2, cannot be confirmed without DNA. In germline, CDR1 is WNHNN, CDR2 SYGVQD (reference sequence). The CDR3 loop spans 15 amino acids. The CDR3 loop is CANLLGLAIYNEQFF.

This sequence joins TRBV30 and TRBJ2-7; the TCRdb call, TRBD2, lacks DNA for checking. The length of the CDR3 is 14 residues. Germline V lookup: CDR1 GTSNPN, CDR2 SVGIG (reference sequence). The CDR3 here is CAWSWTSGAYEQYF.

The V call is TRBV12-3 or TRBV12-4, the J call TRBJ2-7. CDR3 length: 13 residues. CDR3 sequence: CASRPDRSYEQYF.

CDR3 sequence reads: CSVVLLQGGTTEAFF. The chain joins TRBV29-1 to TRBJ1-1; TCRdb calls TRBD1, which cannot be checked without DNA. Germline lookup yields CDR1 SQVTM and CDR2 ANQGSEA. The CDR3 length is 15 residues.

V is TRBV28 and J is TRBJ2-5; TCRdb indicates TRBD1, and absent DNA this call remains unverified. The V gene's germline CDR1 is MDHEN and CDR2 SYDVKM. This CDR3 is built from 14 residues. Here the CDR3 reads CASSPLEGQETQYF.

The chain has TRBV7-6 and TRBJ2-1; the D call from TCRdb, TRBD2, cannot be confirmed without DNA. In germline, CDR1 is SGHVS, CDR2 FNYEAQ. The CDR3 consists of 15 residues. CDR3 amino acids: CASRSSGGAQNEQFF.

The chain combines TRBV29-1 with TRBJ2-3; lacking DNA, the TRBD1 call made by TCRdb goes unchecked. Germline CDR1 reads SQVTM; CDR2 reads ANQGSEA. The CDR3 has 13 amino acids. Here the CDR3 reads CSVGGGVTDTQYF.

This CDR3 reads CSARTGVDTQYF. V is TRBV29-1 and J is TRBJ2-3; TCRdb's D call of TRBD1 is untestable without DNA. The germline gives CDR1 SQVTM, CDR2 ANQGSEA. This CDR3 is 12 amino acids long.

The chain employs TRBV29-1 and TRBJ1-1; there is no DNA to check the TCRdb D call of TRBD1. CDR3 length: 14 residues. Germline CDR1 and CDR2: SQVTM and ANQGSEA. This CDR3 reads CSVEGQDGNTEAFF.

V is TRBV12-3 or TRBV12-4 and J is TRBJ2-1; lacking DNA, the TRBD1 call made by TCRdb goes unchecked. The length of the CDR3 is 14 residues. The CDR3 spells CASSTGGIYNEQFF.

The V and J genes are TRBV4-3 and TRBJ2-1; TCRdb outputs TRBD2, but without DNA this stays unchecked. Germline loops: CDR1 LGHNA, CDR2 YSLEER. The CDR3 contains 15 residues. CDR3 loop: CASSQAGGDYNEQFF.

The J gene is TRBJ1-6, the V gene TRBV5-6. The CDR3 is made up of 12 amino acids. From germline, CDR1 is SGHDT and CDR2 YYEEEE. Here the CDR3 reads CASSASNSPLHF.

The chain couples TRBV20-1 to TRBJ2-1; TCRdb's D call of TRBD2 is untestable without DNA. CDR3 length: 16 amino acids. Germline lookup yields CDR1 DFQATT and CDR2 SNEGSKA (reference sequence). The CDR3 region is CSASSSLAGESNEQFF.

This chain connects TRBV27 to TRBJ2-6. From germline, CDR1 is MNHEY and CDR2 SMNVEV (reference sequence). The CDR3 totals 14 residues. Here the CDR3 reads CASSGDSGANVLTF.

This chain links TRBV29-1 with TRBJ2-4; the D call of TRBD2 rests on TCRdb alone, since no DNA is present to check it. This CDR3 is 13 amino acids long. The V gene's germline CDR1 is SQVTM and CDR2 ANQGSEA. CDR3 amino acids: CSVLRAMENIQYF.

The chain combines TRBV20-1 with TRBJ1-1; the D gene TCRdb calls, TRBD1, cannot be checked with no DNA. The germline V gene encodes CDR1 DFQATT and CDR2 SNEGSKA (reference sequence). The CDR3 is made up of 13 amino acids. CDR3 sequence reads: CSAWDSLLPEAFF.

The chain links TRBV29-1 to TRBJ1-1. CDR3 length: 13 residues. Germline lookup yields CDR1 SQVTM and CDR2 ANQGSEA. The CDR3: CSVISPVNTEAFF.

The chain combines TRBV12-3 or TRBV12-4 with TRBJ2-7; TCRdb's assignment of TRBD1 cannot be checked, as there is no DNA. The CDR3 spans 12 residues. CDR3 loop: CASSLDRYEQYF.